A selection of T cell receptor beta chains follows, all from one sample in a study of T cell responses to AZD1222 COVID-19 vaccine. Method: immunoSEQ multiplex PCR; TCRdb's copy keeps in-frame clones and lacks some. The sample has approximately 18,000 clones; about three quarters are singletons. Sequenced material: peripheral blood, taken 28 days after the second AZD1222 dose. These receptors were taken from an adult who received the AZD1222 COVID-19 vaccine. Each CDR3 is given with its conserved first and last residue. D genes are given only for firm matches. Clone size is not always given. Where it is, it says once, few, many or a class for expanded clones.

. . TRBJ1-6 TRBV9 TGTGCCAGCAGCGTAATACAGGGACCCCTCCACTTT CASSVIQGPLHF
. . TRBJ2-7 TRBV9 TGTGCCAGCAGCTACTCCGACAGCTACGAGCAGTACTTC CASSYSDSYEQYF
TRBD1 . TRBJ2-7 TRBV18 TGTGCCAGCTCACCTGGGACAGGGGGTAGCTACGAGCAGTACTTC CASSPGTGGSYEQYF
. . TRBJ1-2 TRBV4-3 TGCGCCAGCAGCCAAGATGGGATTAACTATGGCTACACCTTC CASSQDGINYGYTF
TRBD1 . TRBJ2-7 TRBV11-2 TGTGCCAGCAGCACGGGACAGAACTACGAGCAGTACTTC CASSTGQNYEQYF
TRBD2 . TRBJ2-3 TRBV4-3 TGCGCCAGCAGCCAGGAGGGACTAGTCACAGATACGCAGTATTTT CASSQEGLVTDTQYF
. . TRBJ1-2 TRBV6-6 TGTGCCAGCAGTTACGTGGGCGGGAACGATGGCTACACCTTC CASSYVGGNDGYTF
. few TRBJ1-6 TRBV6-6 TGTGCCAGCAGTTACAATCCCTCCGGTCATATCGGGTCGGACTTT CASSYNPSGHIGSDF
. . TRBJ2-2 TRBV19 TGTGCCAGTAGCTTACAGGGCGAAGGCACCGGGGAGCTGTTTTTT CASSLQGEGTGELFF
. once TRBJ1-1 TRBV5-6 TGTGCCAGCAGCACTCGGGGGGGCAAGCGGACTGAAGCTTTCTTT CASSTRGGKRTEAFF
TRBD2 . TRBJ2-5 TRBV5-1 TGCGCCAGCAGCTTGACTAGCGCGCAAGAGACCCAGTACTTC CASSLTSAQETQYF
. . TRBJ1-3 TRBV5-5 TGTGCCAGCAGCCAAAGGACTCAGCCGGGAAACACCATATATTTT CASSQRTQPGNTIYF
. . TRBJ1-1 TRBV7-8 TGTGCCAGCAGCCCCCGGACTCGGGGGACTGAAGCTTTCTTT CASSPRTRGTEAFF
. few TRBJ1-3 TRBV15 TGTGCCACCAGCAGAGTAGGTTTCGGGACCCCCATATATTTT CATSRVGFGTPIYF
. . TRBJ2-5 TRBV9 TGTGCCAGCAGCGTAGACGGGAGAGAGACCCAGTACTTC CASSVDGRETQYF
. . TRBJ2-1 TRBV5-4 TGTGCCAGCAGCTTAACGGGGATCGATGAGCAGTTCTTC CASSLTGIDEQFF
TRBD1 . TRBJ1-4 TRBV27 TGTGCCAGCAGTTTAACAAGTTGGACAGGGCAGGAAGAAAAACTGTTTTTT CASSLTSWTGQEEKLFF
. . TRBJ2-7 TRBV2 TGTGCCAGCAGGGTTGGCGAGCAGTACTTC CASRVGEQYF
TRBD1 . TRBJ1-2 TRBV19 TGTGCCAGTAGTATAGAGGTAGGACAGGTCCTCTACGCCGACTATGGCTACACCTTC CASSIEVGQVLYADYGYTF
TRBD1 . TRBJ2-2 TRBV5-5 TGTGCCAGCAGCTCCGGGACAGGGGCCACCGGGGAGCTGTTTTTT CASSSGTGATGELFF
. . TRBJ2-7 TRBV18 TGTGCCAGCTCACCCCGGTCCCAGGTAGAAGGGTACGAGCAGTACTTC CASSPRSQVEGYEQYF
. . TRBJ2-7 TRBV4-3 TGCGCCAGCAGCGCTAGCCCAGCCGGCATGGAGCAGTACTTC CASSASPAGMEQYF
. . TRBJ2-1 TRBV12-3/TRBV12-4 TGTGCCAGCACTTTAATATTGGGGGCTGAGCAGTTCTTC CASTLILGAEQFF
. . TRBJ2-3 TRBV2 TGTGCCAGCAGTGAAAGGGCCTTCACAGATACGCAGTATTTT CASSERAFTDTQYF
. once TRBJ2-4 TRBV7-9 TGTGCCAGCAGCTTAGATCCGTTTTTCAAAAACATTCAGTACTTC CASSLDPFFKNIQYF
. . TRBJ1-1 TRBV28 TGTGCCAGCAGTTTTCGTACGAACACTGAAGCTTTCTTT CASSFRTNTEAFF
TRBD1 . TRBJ1-5 TRBV6-2/TRBV6-3 TGTGCCAGCAGTTACAGGGGGCAAACGAATCAGCCCCAGCATTTT CASSYRGQTNQPQHF
TRBD2 . TRBJ2-7 TRBV13 TGTGCCAGCAGCTCCGGACTAGCGGGGGGCCCTCCTACGAAACAGTACTTC CASSSGLAGGPPTKQYF
. . TRBJ1-3 TRBV2 TGTGCCAGCAGCGGGACGCCTTGGTCAAACACCATATATTTT CASSGTPWSNTIYF
. . TRBJ2-3 TRBV19 TGTGCCAGTAGTATGGGCAGGAGCACAGATACGCAGTATTTT CASSMGRSTDTQYF
. . TRBJ1-2 TRBV12-3/TRBV12-4 TGTGCCAGCAGTTTAGAAGGACGTGGAGGCTACACCTTC CASSLEGRGGYTF
. once TRBJ1-4 TRBV3-1/TRBV3-2 TGTGCCAGCAGCCAAGATAGTAGGGACGAAAAACTGTTTTTT CASSQDSRDEKLFF